The clone carrying this T cell receptor beta chain was counted between two and nine times. Its specificity is unknown. The data are from a study of molecular identifiers for immune sequencing clone quantification. General study points: The share of molecules held by clones above 20 RNA copies was over 97% in effector cells and under 1% in naive cells.

This CDR3 comprises 15 residues. V lost 3 bases to trimming and J lost 5 bases; unmatched junction nucleotides: 5. TCRdb re-called the PCR reads with MiXCR, one entry per CDR3 protein. The table lists some 590,000 distinct CDR3 sequences, over 25% of them singletons. This TCR came from a human donor in good health. Some libraries in this study had Jurkat cell RNA spiked in. Material for sequencing was naive CD8+ T cells from blood, with Jurkat cell RNA spiked in. Subset of the sample: FACS-sorted CD8+CD4-CCR7+CD45RA+ naive T cells. The V call is TRBV12-3 or TRBV12-4, the J call TRBJ2-1; 9 bases are shared with TRBD2. CDR3 protein: CASSFLGGRDNEQFF. The CDR3 DNA is TGTGCCAGCAGTTTTTTGGGCGGGAGGGACAATGAGCAGTTCTTC.